The entry that follows covers one T cell receptor (beta chain) sequence. Its antigen is currently unknown. Looked up from germline, CDR1 is MDHEN and CDR2 is SYDVKM. This CDR3 comprises 15 residues. Trimming removed 6 bases from V and 8 bases from J, with 22 bases in between. The protocol was immunoSEQ multiplex PCR, while the TCRdb copy is restricted to in-frame clones and leaves out a portion. This sample has around 130,000 clones, with over 90% found just once. The record originates from a study of T cell responses to AZD1222 COVID-19 vaccine. The study's findings and limits: Only 6 or 7 people who got AZD1222 tested seropositive at baseline.

The chain is built from TRBV28 and TRBJ1-2; D might be TRBD1 (6 bases). The sample consisted of peripheral blood, taken on day 0 of AZD1222 vaccination. The clonotype originates from an adult in good health. The CDR3 sequence is CASSVTRGRRGGYTF. CDR3 DNA sequence: TGTGCCAGCAGCGTAACCAGGGGCCGTCGTGGCGGCTACACCTTC.